A selection of T cell receptor beta chains follows, all from one sample in a study of metastatic and nonmetastatic thyroid tumors. Through MiXCR, TCRdb re-clonotyped the PCR reads. Of about 39,000 clones detected, 15% to 20% appear once; the ten largest clones hold around 19%. What was sequenced was blood. The receptors were sampled from a female donor with papillary thyroid cancer or a benign thyroid nodule (not recorded which). Some clones in this sample may be carry-over from other donors' samples. CDR3s include the opening cysteine and the closing phenylalanine or tryptophan. D genes are given only for firm matches. Clone size is stated in some rows and not others, as once, few, many or a class when expanded.

>NA|NA|TRBV29-1|TRBJ2-5
TGCAGCGTTGACCGAGGACAGCTACAAGAGACCCAGTACTTC
CSVDRGQLQETQYF
>many|NA|TRBV3-1|TRBJ2-1
TGTGCCAGCAGCCAAGAAGGCGTCTACAATGAGCAGTTCTTC
CASSQEGVYNEQFF
>few|NA|TRBV19|TRBJ1-6
TGTGCCAGTAGCGAGGACAGCTATAATTCACCCCTCCACTTT
CASSEDSYNSPLHF
>NA|TRBD1|TRBV30|TRBJ1-3
TGTGCCTGGAGTGTACAGGGCAGGGGGAGGGGAAACACCATATATTTT
CAWSVQGRGRGNTIYF
>many|TRBD1|TRBV29-1|TRBJ1-4
TGCAGCGTGCCGGGACAGGGTAATGAAAAACTGTTTTTT
CSVPGQGNEKLFF
>many|TRBD2|TRBV7-6|TRBJ2-5
TGTGCCAGCAGCTTTGCTAGCGGGAGGGACTACCAAGAGACCCAGTACTTC
CASSFASGRDYQETQYF
>medium-sized|NA|TRBV28|TRBJ1-2
TGTGCCAGCAGTTTTTTGGACATCTCTAACTATGGCTACACCTTC
CASSFLDISNYGYTF
>many|TRBD2|TRBV13|TRBJ2-7
TGTGCCAGCAGCTTATTAGCGGGAGAAGGCTTCGAGCAGTACTTC
CASSLLAGEGFEQYF
>NA|NA|TRBV11-3|TRBJ2-1
TGTGCCAGCAGCTTAGAAGAAGGAGGGTGGTATGAGCAGTTCTTC
CASSLEEGGWYEQFF
>many|NA|TRBV15|TRBJ2-4
TGTGCCACCAGCAGAGACAGGGGCAAAAACATTCAGTACTTC
CATSRDRGKNIQYF
>NA|NA|TRBV12-3/TRBV12-4|TRBJ2-1
TGTGCCAGCAGTTTAGCGTATGTGGGAGCCATAAACAATGAGCAGTTCTTC
CASSLAYVGAINNEQFF
>NA|TRBD1|TRBV10-3|TRBJ2-7
TGTGCCATCAGTGCAGGACAGGTTCAGAGGTACGAGCAGTACTTC
CAISAGQVQRYEQYF
>many|TRBD1|TRBV5-6|TRBJ2-7
TGTGCCAGCAGCTCGACCTTCGACAGGGGGGTTTACGAGCAGTACTTC
CASSSTFDRGVYEQYF
>few|TRBD1|TRBV20-1|TRBJ1-2
TGCAGTGCCTTCGGGACAGGAGCTAACTATGTTTACACCTTC
CSAFGTGANYVYTF
>many|NA|TRBV28|TRBJ1-5
TGTGCCAGCAGGGGGTTGGGGTCATATAGCAATCAGCCCCAGCATTTT
CASRGLGSYSNQPQHF
>many|NA|TRBV20-1|TRBJ2-3
TGCAGTGCTAGTGGGGGCTTCACAGATACGCAGTATTTT
CSASGGFTDTQYF
>few|TRBD1|TRBV28|TRBJ1-2
TGTGCCAGCAGTTCTCGGGACAGCTATGGCTACACCTTC
CASSSRDSYGYTF
>many|NA|TRBV20-1|TRBJ2-3
TGCAGTGCTAGAGATCGGTTGGTCTCAGATACGCAGTATTTT
CSARDRLVSDTQYF
>many|NA|TRBV28|TRBJ2-7
TGTGCCAGCAGTTATACGGGGAACTACTACGAGCAGTACTTC
CASSYTGNYYEQYF
>NA|NA|TRBV20-1|TRBJ2-3
TGCAGTGCTAGATACCCGCGAGGTCCCACAGATACGCAGTATTTT
CSARYPRGPTDTQYF
>many|TRBD1|TRBV27|TRBJ1-1
TGTGCCAGCAGTGCGGACAGGGGGGGGAACACTGAAGCTTTCTTT
CASSADRGGNTEAFF
>NA|NA|TRBV6-1|TRBJ1-5
TGTGCCAGCAGCACCAAAACTGGGGGTGGGCAGCCCCAGCATTTT
CASSTKTGGGQPQHF
>NA|TRBD1|TRBV7-2|TRBJ1-4
TGTGCCAACAGCCAAGGATACGGGACAGGGAATGAAAAACTGTTTTTT
CANSQGYGTGNEKLFF
>many|TRBD1|TRBV7-8|TRBJ2-7
TGTGCCAGCAGCTTTCTAGGGACAGTGAGTTACGAGCAGTACTTC
CASSFLGTVSYEQYF
>few|NA|TRBV27|TRBJ2-2
TGTGCCAGCAGGATTGTGACAGGTAACACCGGGGAGCTGTTTTTT
CASRIVTGNTGELFF
>many|NA|TRBV28|TRBJ1-4
TGTGCCAGCAGTCTGGACGGAGATGAAAAACTGTTTTTT
CASSLDGDEKLFF
>many|NA|TRBV5-1|TRBJ2-1
TGCGCCAGCAGACCACCAGGGAATAATGAGCAGTTCTTC
CASRPPGNNEQFF
>many|TRBD2|TRBV5-1|TRBJ2-3
TGCGCCAGCAGCCTCAACCGACTAGCGGCCAACACAGATACGCAGTATTTT
CASSLNRLAANTDTQYF